The count of the clone carrying this T cell receptor (beta chain) is one. The sample is drawn from a study of blood T cell repertoires in COVID-19. Overall study context: The study drew acute and convalescent COVID-19 samples from the United States, Italy and Spain. The analysed material was cDNA or gDNA that came from T cells, B-cell-depleted T cells, or PBMCs.

Authors' analysis steps: Estimation of nucleated cell counts relied on the amplification of reference gene primers. Sequenced by immunoSEQ multiplex PCR; TCRdb stores in-frame clones only, minus some. That table furnishes V, J and clone size, whereas the DNA furnished D and trimming. The repertoire holds 200,000 to 300,000 clones, nearly 90% seen once, with over 0.55% in the top ten. V was pared by 0 bases and J by 0 bases, with 6 bases between. CDR1 and CDR2 from the germline V gene are GTSNPN and SVGIG (reference sequence). The CDR3 contains 14 residues. Sequences were obtained from peripheral blood. This sequence originates from a human donor in a cohort sampled during active COVID-19. V gene TRBV30 combines with J gene TRBJ1-3; D is unresolved. The CDR3 spells CAWSVQSSGNTIYF. CDR3 sequence (DNA): TGTGCCTGGAGTGTACAGAGCTCTGGAAACACCATATATTTT.